This T cell receptor beta chain was recovered during a study of cytomegalovirus exposure and HLA in healthy donors (TCRdb year 2017). Describing the broader study: An earlier analysis of around 600 of the donors reported 276 Gb of sequence data and approximately 110 million unique TCR beta sequences from about 179 million T cells. Both class I and class II loci were covered by HLA typing, at four-digit resolution. On average, around 200,000 unique TCR beta nucleotide sequences were sequenced per donor among several hundred genotyped donors of the cohort, with roughly a sixth of those sequences being non-productive. Because of strong linkage in the cohort, a handful of DR-DQ haplotypes were treated as single units for association and clustering. An early release covering 550 to 650 HLA-typed donors comprised roughly 300 gigabases of sequencing data and around 80 million unique TCR sequences. Every discovery cohort repertoire had been produced on one sequencing platform. Typing coverage varied by locus: roughly 629-630 donors for A, B, C, DRB1 and DQB1; approximately 500 for DQA1; 600 to 610 for DPA1; more than 450 for DPB1. The T cell repertoires of 700 or so subjects were profiled by immunosequencing and related to cytomegalovirus serostatus. Donor age, sex, ethnicity and CMV serostatus were compiled together with the repertoire data. Along with the approximately 600-subject first cohort, a separate validation cohort of around 110 different subjects was used. To study patterns of TCR occurrence, a later analysis re-analyzed previously published TCR beta repertoires from several hundred donors and added high-resolution HLA genotyping. The study was designed to test whether signatures of past pathogen exposure could be identified by cataloging public T cell receptors. To decide whether each TCR beta V gene segment behaved as functional or pseudogenic, an earlier analysis of approximately 600 of the donors relied on high-throughput TCR beta sequencing. A later genetic analysis used genome-wide SNP genotypes for about 60% of the roughly 700 donors, treating that subset as a discovery cohort. In the later analysis, no new phenotypic data were used to find candidate immune exposures; instead, reliance was placed on TCR beta sequences and their occurrence across donors. Among the approximately 420 genotyped donors, around 81% belonged to the genetic ancestry cluster associated with self-reported Caucasian donors. High-throughput TCR immunosequencing, statistical association of individual TCRs with disease status, and machine learning were combined to predict cytomegalovirus infection status.

The CDR3 spans 15 residues, from the cysteine through the phenylalanine. The kept DNA is CDR3 alone, 45 bases in frame from the first base. The germline V gene supplies CDR1 SGHTA and CDR2 FQGNSA. V and J lose 2 bases and 1 base, and a span of 12 bases separates them. As for this clone: No antigen is known for it. It has no much larger one-base neighbor in the sample; base qualities were not kept.

Library creation used the immunoSEQ multiplex PCR assay. For the multiplex PCR, a mixture combining 60 forward primers for TCR Vbeta segments and 13 reverse primers for TCR Jbeta segments was used. A multiplex PCR assay on genomic DNA amplified the CDR3 region of rearranged TCR beta genes. The amplified TCR beta libraries were sequenced on the Illumina HiSeq System as 87-base-pair reads. As for the authors' bioinformatics: Across the 600 to 700 repertoires, a later analysis counted around 80 million unique TCR beta chains, around 11 million of which were shared by at least two donors. Raw reads were error-corrected and collapsed into unique sequences by a nearest-neighbor algorithm in which closely related sequences were merged to remove PCR and sequencing errors. CDR3 sequences were aligned to IMGT reference sequences to assign V, D and J gene segments. For a sequence to be retained, a match of at least six nucleotides to both a V gene segment and a J gene segment was required. A rearrangement was called productive if the CDR3 had no stop codons and remained in frame with V and J, and every other rearrangement was called non-productive. Following IMGT convention, CDR3 was defined as the stretch from the second conserved V-encoded cysteine to the conserved J-encoded phenylalanine. Sequences without an unambiguous match to a single V gene segment were excluded from the earlier analysis of about 600 of the donors. In an earlier analysis of roughly 500 of the donors, V segments were called functional above 56.7% productive rearrangements and were called segregating when the between-donor standard deviation exceeded 5%. A statistical classification framework was developed to diagnose cytomegalovirus status using the catalog of TCR beta chain sequences. In a later analysis, V and J genes were assigned by comparing TCR nucleotide sequences against IMGT/GENE-DB human TR gene sequences. The TCRdist pipeline was used in a later analysis to assign CDR3 sequences and most-parsimonious VDJ recombination scenarios. In a later analysis, every TCR beta chain was defined by the combination of its CDR3 amino acid sequence and its V-gene family, and reads without a unique V-gene family were dropped. In a later analysis, approximately 640 highly shared, low-generation-probability nucleotide sequences were removed to address suspected cross-contamination and a sequencing artifact. For each public chain, a later analysis derived a clonal expansion index from normalized ranks of inferred template counts within each repertoire. In a later analysis, generation probabilities were computed using a VDJ recombination model fitted to out-of-frame rearrangements, and the results were checked against IGoR. In a later analysis, hypergeometric tests were used to score TCR-TCR, TCR-HLA and TCR-CMV co-occurrence, with a repertoire-size bias correction applied to TCR pairs. In a later analysis, false discovery rates were estimated by permuting HLA or CMV assignments 20 times. In a later analysis, co-occurring TCRs were grouped with DBSCAN, and TCRdist sequence similarity was added when clustering was performed within HLA-allele-positive subsets. Repertoires with fewer than 30,000 or more than 120,000 public chains were left out of co-occurrence clustering, as were about five repertoires with anomalous nucleotide sharing. TCRdb mirrors the immuneACCESS table, restricted to in-frame sequences. Some clones are absent from its copies; in checked studies, under half trace to an unresolved V gene, and the reason for the others is unknown. That table is the source of V, J and clone size, and D and trimming were worked out from the DNA. This sample holds about 110,000 clones; over 60% were observed only once. Together, the top ten hold over 2% of the sample.

In total, roughly 670 healthy bone marrow donors made up the cohort. At the time of sampling, all cohort members were nominally healthy, though unrecorded immune exposures were likely present. The donor tested CMV seronegative and was one of the 352 seronegative cohort members. A peripheral blood sample was provided by each donor, and peripheral blood mononuclear cells were used for TCR beta sequencing. The Qiagen DNeasy Blood Extraction Kit was used to extract genomic DNA from the blood cell samples. Summary of the overall study and its limitations: At a false discovery rate of 0.05, a later analysis linked 16,951 TCR beta sequences to specific HLA alleles. In a later analysis, most CMV-associated TCR beta chains were found to appear HLA-restricted, with HLA associations seemingly driven largely by CMV exposure. Because HLA typing was missing for some donors at each locus, association tests included only the typed subset. The sequencing pipeline was judged likely to have produced a cluster of highly shared sequence variants as a technical artifact. Three of the identified cytomegalovirus-associated TCR beta chains were confirmed in vitro to be specific for cytomegalovirus antigens. In an earlier analysis of more than 500 of the donors, most TCR beta V segments appeared in productive rearrangements about 87% or about 30% of the time, broadly matching IMGT annotations. A further reported finding was that TCR beta sequences accurately predicted the HLA-A and HLA-B alleles for most subjects in the first cohort. CMV serostatus was the only immune exposure information available for the cohort. When HLA alleles, especially DR and DQ, strongly co-occurred, TCR associations were difficult to assign to individual alleles. In a later genetic analysis, a missense DCLRE1C variant was associated with V-gene and J-gene trimming of TCR beta chains, and the association was replicated in an independent cohort. Some IMGT-functional V segments, including TRBV6-2 and TRBV6-3, could not be distinguished by the 87-base-pair reads and were therefore excluded. Presence/absence analyses assumed roughly uniform sequencing depth across donors, an assumption that may not hold. Several of the top co-occurrence clusters appeared to be linked to parvovirus B19, influenza, CMV and Epstein-Barr virus, according to a later analysis. According to a later genetic analysis, donors in an Asian-associated ancestry cluster had fewer N-insertions in productive TCRs than the approximately 650-donor mean. In this cohort, only TCR beta chains were sequenced, and detectable features were limited by the absence of alpha or paired-chain data. In a later analysis, HLA-associated TCR beta chains were found to be more clonally expanded and to have lower generation probabilities than equally common non-associated chains. Correlated functional status among segregating V segments might be attributable to linkage disequilibrium, but an unknown experimental factor could not be ruled out. In both the original and validation cohorts, the classifier was reported to diagnose cytomegalovirus status with high specificity and sensitivity. According to a later analysis, TCR association rates differed among HLA loci, with DRB1 alleles showing the most associated TCRs and HLA-C alleles showing the fewest. Most TCR sequences were seen in very few donors, while some public TCRs were found in many individuals. Because counts were too low, some 17 rarely observed V segments, including chromosome 9 orphons, were excluded from the earlier analysis of 587 of the donors. A total of fewer than 200 TCR beta chains were listed by the study as associated with cytomegalovirus. It was suggested by the authors that the approach could potentially be generalized to other disease states and immunological phenotypes.

Rearrangement joined TRBV7-2 to TRBJ2-7; the D segment could be TRBD1, given 5 matching bases. The receptor was derived from a woman aged 25 to 45 in good health and CMV-seronegative. Sequencing used PBMCs. The CDR3 region reads CASSLRPQESYEQYF. In nucleotide form, the sequence is TGTGCCAGCAGCTTACGTCCACAGGAGTCCTACGAGCAGTACTTC.